The entry below gives a single TCR beta chain sequence along with its context. This sample is part of a study of cytomegalovirus exposure and HLA in healthy donors. J lost 4 bases, V lost 6 bases, and 8 bases had no gene match. The CDR3 runs to 14 residues. Germline CDR1 SGHTA, CDR2 FQGNSA. The PCR was carried out with 60 Vbeta primers and 13 Jbeta primers. The table came from immunoSEQ multiplex PCR; TCRdb's copy has only in-frame clones and leaves some out. This sample carries about 160,000 clones, around 80% of them seen once, and the ten largest clones take 2.1%. The sequenced sample consisted of PBMCs. The gene calls are TRBV7-2 and TRBJ1-1; TRBD1 matches 7 bases. The source of this sequence is a man aged 35-49 years in good health and CMV-seronegative. CDR3 nucleotide sequence: TGTGCCAGCAGTTTCGACAGGGTTAGCACTGAAGCTTTCTTT. It specifies CASSFDRVSTEAFF.